The sequence of this TCR beta chain was determined in a study of cytomegalovirus exposure and HLA in healthy donors (dated by TCRdb to the late 2010s). Study-wide context: An earlier analysis of approximately 640 of the donors reported more than 250 Gb of sequence data and about 100 million unique TCR beta sequences from about 180 million T cells. An early release that covered roughly 600 HLA-typed donors contained approximately 300 gigabases of sequencing data and 80 million or so unique TCR sequences. The genetic ancestry cluster associated with self-reported Caucasian donors included 80% to 90% of the roughly 390 genotyped donors. The study aimed to test whether signatures of past pathogen exposure could be identified by cataloging public T cell receptors. Using immunosequencing, the study profiled T cell repertoires from about 620 subjects and related those repertoires to cytomegalovirus serostatus. Along with the approximately 600-subject first cohort, a separate validation cohort of approximately 110 different subjects was used. To predict cytomegalovirus infection status, the study brought together high-throughput TCR immunosequencing, statistical association of individual TCRs with disease status, and machine learning. A later analysis re-examined previously published TCR beta repertoires from more than 600 donors and added high-resolution HLA genotyping to investigate patterns of TCR occurrence. The later analysis used no new phenotypic data to find candidate immune exposures, relying instead on TCR beta sequences and their occurrence across donors. An earlier analysis of 587 of the donors used high-throughput TCR beta sequencing to judge whether each TCR beta V gene segment behaved as functional or pseudogenic. Donor age, sex, ethnicity and CMV serostatus were collected together with the repertoire data. A later genetic analysis took genome-wide SNP genotypes for about 65% of the 666 donors and used that subset as a discovery cohort. All discovery cohort repertoires had been generated on a single sequencing platform. HLA typing included class I and class II loci at four-digit resolution. The number of typed donors differed by locus: about 620-630 for A, B, C, DRB1 and DQB1; 522 for DQA1; over 600 for DPA1; and around 490 for DPB1. Because of strong linkage in the cohort, a few DR-DQ haplotypes were treated as single units for association and clustering. On average, approximately 250,000 unique TCR beta nucleotide sequences were sequenced per donor among a few hundred genotyped donors of the cohort, with roughly 18% of those sequences being non-productive. Summary of the overall study and its limitations: Assigning TCR associations to individual alleles was difficult when HLA alleles, especially DR and DQ, strongly co-occurred. According to a later analysis, TCR association rates differed among HLA loci, with DRB1 alleles showing the most associated TCRs and HLA-C alleles showing the fewest. Linkage disequilibrium might explain the correlated functional status among segregating V segments, but an unknown experimental factor could not be ruled out. Immune exposure information for the cohort was limited to CMV serostatus. In a later analysis, most CMV-associated TCR beta chains were found to appear HLA-restricted, with HLA associations seemingly driven largely by CMV exposure. A later analysis associated about 16,000 TCR beta sequences with specific HLA alleles at a false discovery rate of 0.05. Cytomegalovirus status was reported to be diagnosed by the classifier with high specificity and sensitivity in both the original and validation cohorts. Compared with the 666-donor mean, donors in an Asian-associated ancestry cluster had fewer N-insertions in productive TCRs, according to a later genetic analysis. An earlier analysis of approximately 530 of the donors showed that most TCR beta V segments appeared in productive rearrangements either about 87% or about 30% of the time, which broadly matched IMGT annotations. A further reported finding was that TCR beta sequences accurately predicted the HLA-A and HLA-B alleles for most subjects in the first cohort. A later genetic analysis associated a missense DCLRE1C variant with V-gene and J-gene trimming of TCR beta chains, and an independent cohort replicated the association. Several of the top co-occurrence clusters appeared to be linked to parvovirus B19, influenza, CMV and Epstein-Barr virus, according to a later analysis. In a later analysis, HLA-associated TCR beta chains were found to be more clonally expanded and to have lower generation probabilities than equally common non-associated chains. The sequencing pipeline was judged likely to have produced a cluster of highly shared sequence variants as a technical artifact. A few of the identified cytomegalovirus-associated TCR beta chains were confirmed in vitro to be specific for cytomegalovirus antigens. Roughly uniform sequencing depth across donors was assumed in presence/absence analyses, although this assumption may not hold. The study listed 164 TCR beta chains as associated with cytomegalovirus. This cohort had only TCR beta chains sequenced, and the lack of alpha or paired-chain data limited which features could be detected. Most TCR sequences were seen in very few donors, while some public TCRs were found in many individuals. Because HLA typing was missing for some donors at each locus, association tests included only the typed subset. The authors suggested that the approach could potentially be generalized to other disease states and immunological phenotypes. Some IMGT-functional V segments, including TRBV6-2 and TRBV6-3, could not be distinguished by the 87-base-pair reads and were therefore excluded. Because counts were too low, roughly 16 rarely observed V segments, including chromosome 9 orphons, were left out of the earlier analysis of approximately 500 of the donors.

Receptor libraries were prepared by the immunoSEQ multiplex PCR assay. The multiplex PCR relied on a mix of 60 forward primers for TCR Vbeta segments and 13 reverse primers for TCR Jbeta segments. Amplification of the CDR3 region of rearranged TCR beta genes was performed with a multiplex PCR assay on genomic DNA. Amplified TCR beta libraries were sequenced as 87-base-pair reads on the Illumina HiSeq System. Per the original workflow: A later analysis tallied around 80 million unique TCR beta chains across the approximately 670 repertoires, and some 10 million of those chains were shared by two or more donors. Raw reads were error-corrected and collapsed into unique sequences with a nearest-neighbor algorithm that merged closely related sequences to remove PCR and sequencing errors. Alignment of CDR3 sequences to IMGT reference sequences was used to assign V, D and J gene segments. For a sequence to be retained, a match of at least six nucleotides to both a V gene segment and a J gene segment was required. A rearrangement was called productive if the CDR3 had no stop codons and remained in frame with V and J, and every other rearrangement was called non-productive. Following IMGT convention, CDR3 was defined as the stretch from the second conserved V-encoded cysteine up to the conserved J-encoded phenylalanine. The earlier analysis of about 560 of the donors excluded any sequence lacking an unambiguous match to a single V gene segment. An earlier analysis of about 590 of the donors classified V segments as functional when productive rearrangements were above 56.7% and as segregating when the standard deviation between donors was above 5%. To diagnose cytomegalovirus status from the catalog of TCR beta chain sequences, a statistical classification framework was built. V and J gene assignment, in a later analysis, came from comparing TCR nucleotide sequences with IMGT/GENE-DB human TR gene sequences. Using the TCRdist pipeline, a later analysis assigned CDR3 sequences along with most-parsimonious VDJ recombination scenarios. A later analysis defined each TCR beta chain by its CDR3 amino acid sequence plus V-gene family, and excluded reads lacking a unique V-gene family. A later analysis removed 500 to 650 highly shared, low-generation-probability nucleotide sequences to deal with suspected cross-contamination and a sequencing artifact. In a later analysis, a clonal expansion index was calculated for each public chain from normalized within-repertoire ranks of inferred template counts. In a later analysis, generation probabilities were computed with a VDJ recombination model fitted to out-of-frame rearrangements, and the resulting probabilities were checked against IGoR. In a later analysis, TCR-TCR, TCR-HLA and TCR-CMV co-occurrence was scored with hypergeometric tests, and a repertoire-size bias correction was applied to TCR pairs. A later analysis estimated false discovery rates by permuting HLA or CMV assignments 20 times. In a later analysis, co-occurring TCRs were grouped using DBSCAN, and TCRdist sequence similarity was added for clustering within HLA-allele-positive subsets. Repertoires with fewer than 30,000 or more than 120,000 public chains, plus five repertoires with anomalous nucleotide sharing, were excluded from co-occurrence clustering. TCRdb took this table from immuneACCESS and kept in-frame rearrangements with V and J called. Such tables lack part of the clones; where checked against another copy, unresolved V genes explain under half of the gap, and the rest is unexplained. V and J calls and clone size follow that table, whereas D and trimming were derived from the DNA. This sample is represented by roughly 80,000 clones; 81% of them were singletons. 1.5% to 2% of the sample belongs to the ten largest clones.

In total, fewer than 750 healthy bone marrow donors made up the cohort. Cohort members were all nominally healthy when sampled, although unrecorded immune exposures were likely present. The donor tested CMV seronegative and was one of the 352 seronegative cohort members. A peripheral blood sample was collected from each donor, and TCR beta sequencing was performed on peripheral blood mononuclear cells. Genomic DNA was extracted from the blood cell samples with the Qiagen DNeasy Blood Extraction Kit. The CDR3 goes from the cysteine to the phenylalanine over 17 residues. Of all the DNA, just the CDR3 is kept, 51 bases in frame from base 1. CDR1 and CDR2, per the germline V gene, are SGHTA and FQGNSA. V loses 0 bases of germline sequence and J loses 3 bases, and the interval between the two ends is 15 bases. This clone was found once. This receptor's antigen is unknown. No quality values exist for individual bases; no much larger clone is one base distant.

This sequence uses TRBV7-2 and TRBJ2-1, with a weak D call of TRBD2 (6 bases match). The sequence was obtained from a young woman in good health and CMV-seronegative. Sequencing input: PBMCs. The CDR3 amino acid sequence is: CASSLARGGTLYNEQFF. The DNA sequence reads TGTGCCAGCAGCTTAGCCCGCGGAGGGACCCTCTACAATGAGCAGTTCTTC.